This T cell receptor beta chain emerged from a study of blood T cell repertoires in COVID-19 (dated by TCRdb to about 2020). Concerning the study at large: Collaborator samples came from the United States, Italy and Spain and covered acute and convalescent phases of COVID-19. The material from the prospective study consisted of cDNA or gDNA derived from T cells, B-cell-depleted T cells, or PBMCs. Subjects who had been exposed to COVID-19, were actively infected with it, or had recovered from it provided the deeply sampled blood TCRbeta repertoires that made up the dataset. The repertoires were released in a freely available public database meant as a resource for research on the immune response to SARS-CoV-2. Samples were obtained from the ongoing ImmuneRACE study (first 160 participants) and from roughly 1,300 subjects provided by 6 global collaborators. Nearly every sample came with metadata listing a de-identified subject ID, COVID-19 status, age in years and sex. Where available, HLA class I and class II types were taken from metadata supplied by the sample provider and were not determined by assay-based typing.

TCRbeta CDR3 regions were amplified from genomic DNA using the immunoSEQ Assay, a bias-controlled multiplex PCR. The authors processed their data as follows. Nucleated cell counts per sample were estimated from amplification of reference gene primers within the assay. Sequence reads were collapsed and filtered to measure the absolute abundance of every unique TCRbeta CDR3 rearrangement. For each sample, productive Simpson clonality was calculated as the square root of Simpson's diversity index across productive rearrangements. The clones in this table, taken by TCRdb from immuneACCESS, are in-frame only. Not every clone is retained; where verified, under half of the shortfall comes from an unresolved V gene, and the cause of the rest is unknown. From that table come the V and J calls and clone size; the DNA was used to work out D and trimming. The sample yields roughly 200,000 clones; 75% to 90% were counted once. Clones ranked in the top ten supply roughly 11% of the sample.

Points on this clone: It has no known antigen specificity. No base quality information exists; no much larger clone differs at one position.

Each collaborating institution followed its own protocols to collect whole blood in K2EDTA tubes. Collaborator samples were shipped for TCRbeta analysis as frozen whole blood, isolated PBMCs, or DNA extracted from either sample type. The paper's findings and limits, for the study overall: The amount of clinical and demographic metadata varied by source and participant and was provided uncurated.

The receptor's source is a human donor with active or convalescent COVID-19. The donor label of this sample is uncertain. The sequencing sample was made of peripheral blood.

The CDR3 reads as follows: CARSSGTENEKLFF. At the DNA level, the sequence is TGTGCCAGAAGCTCCGGGACAGAAAATGAAAAACTGTTTTTT. The rearrangement joined TRBV5-3 to TRBJ1-4; a stretch of 7 junction bases matches TRBD1. TRBV5-3 qualifies as an ORF whose function is uncertain. The CDR3 sequence holds 14 residues, the cysteine and phenylalanine included. Only CDR3 DNA remains: 42 bases, in frame from the first base. The germline V end is reduced by 3 bases and the J end by 5 bases; junction bases left unmatched: 4.